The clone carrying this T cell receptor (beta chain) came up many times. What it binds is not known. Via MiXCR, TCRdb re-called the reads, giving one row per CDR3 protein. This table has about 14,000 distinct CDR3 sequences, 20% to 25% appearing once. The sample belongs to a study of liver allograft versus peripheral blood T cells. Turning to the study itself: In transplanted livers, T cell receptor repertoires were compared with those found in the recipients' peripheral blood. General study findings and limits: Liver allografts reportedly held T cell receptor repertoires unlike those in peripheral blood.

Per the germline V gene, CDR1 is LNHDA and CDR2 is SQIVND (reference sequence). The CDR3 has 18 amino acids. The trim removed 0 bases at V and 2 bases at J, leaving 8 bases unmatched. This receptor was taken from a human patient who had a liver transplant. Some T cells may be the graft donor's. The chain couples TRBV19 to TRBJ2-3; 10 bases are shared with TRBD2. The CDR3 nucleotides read TGTGCCAGTAGTATAGATCGAGGACTAGCGGCCTCCACAGATACGCAGTATTTT. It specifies CASSIDRGLAASTDTQYF.